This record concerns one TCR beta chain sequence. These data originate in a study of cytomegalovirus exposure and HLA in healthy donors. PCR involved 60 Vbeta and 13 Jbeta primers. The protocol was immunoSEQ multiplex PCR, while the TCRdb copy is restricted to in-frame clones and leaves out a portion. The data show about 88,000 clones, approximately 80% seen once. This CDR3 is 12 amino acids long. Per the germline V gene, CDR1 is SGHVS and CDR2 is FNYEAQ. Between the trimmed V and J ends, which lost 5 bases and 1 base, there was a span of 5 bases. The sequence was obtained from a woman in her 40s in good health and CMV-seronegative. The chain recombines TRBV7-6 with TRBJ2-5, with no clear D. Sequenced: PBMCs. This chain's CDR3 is CASSHSQETQYF. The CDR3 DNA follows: TGTGCCAGCAGCCACTCCCAAGAGACCCAGTACTTC.